This T cell receptor beta chain originates from a study of blood T cell repertoires in COVID-19. Study-level information: T cells, B-cell-depleted T cells, or PBMCs provided the cDNA or gDNA that served as material.

In the original workflow: Estimated nucleated cell counts came from reference gene primer amplification. TCRdb keeps only in-frame clones here, not all; method: immunoSEQ multiplex PCR. D and trimming come from the DNA, and the V and J calls and clone size come from that table. This sample carries approximately 26,000 clones, roughly 84% of them seen once, and the ten largest clones take about 14%. The CDR3 sequence is 14 residues long. CDR1 SGHDN and CDR2 FVKESK come from the germline V gene. Trimming at V came to 4 bases and at J to 5 bases, leaving 4 bases not matched to a gene. The sequence was obtained from a human donor in a cohort sampled during active COVID-19. The donor label of this sample is uncertain. The chain combines TRBV14 with TRBJ1-2; 10 nucleotides match TRBD1. Sample: peripheral blood. CDR3 DNA sequence: TGTGCCAGCAGCCTCGGGACAGGGGATTATGGCTACACCTTC. Encoded protein: CASSLGTGDYGYTF.